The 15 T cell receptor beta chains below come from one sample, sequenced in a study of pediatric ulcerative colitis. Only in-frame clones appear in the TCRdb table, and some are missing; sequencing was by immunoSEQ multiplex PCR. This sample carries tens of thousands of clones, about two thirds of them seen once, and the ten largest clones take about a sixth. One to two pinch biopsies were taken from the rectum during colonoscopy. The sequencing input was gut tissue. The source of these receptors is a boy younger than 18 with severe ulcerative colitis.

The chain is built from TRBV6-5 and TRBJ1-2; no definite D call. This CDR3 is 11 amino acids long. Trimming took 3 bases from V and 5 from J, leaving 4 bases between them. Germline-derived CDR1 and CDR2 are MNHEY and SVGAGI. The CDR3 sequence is CASSYGYGYTF. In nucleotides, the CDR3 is TGTGCCAGCAGTTATGGGTATGGCTACACCTTC.

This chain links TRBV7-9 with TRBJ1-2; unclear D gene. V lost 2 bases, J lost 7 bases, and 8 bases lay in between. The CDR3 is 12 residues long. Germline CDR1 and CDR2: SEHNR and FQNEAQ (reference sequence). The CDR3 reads CASSLSSPGYTF. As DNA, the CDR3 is TGTGCCAGCAGCTTAAGCAGCCCTGGCTACACCTTC.

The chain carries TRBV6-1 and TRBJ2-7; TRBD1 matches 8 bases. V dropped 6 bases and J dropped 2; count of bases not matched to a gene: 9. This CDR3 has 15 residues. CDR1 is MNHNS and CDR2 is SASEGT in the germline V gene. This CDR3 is CASSRDRGRTYEQYF. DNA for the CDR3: TGTGCCAGCAGCCGAGACAGGGGAAGGACCTACGAGCAGTACTTC.

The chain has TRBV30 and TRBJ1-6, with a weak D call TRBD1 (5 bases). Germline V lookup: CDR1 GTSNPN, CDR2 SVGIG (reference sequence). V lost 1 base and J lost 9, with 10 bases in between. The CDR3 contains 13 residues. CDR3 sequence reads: CAWSGGEASPLHF. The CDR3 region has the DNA TGTGCCTGGAGTGGAGGGGAGGCTTCACCCCTCCACTTT.

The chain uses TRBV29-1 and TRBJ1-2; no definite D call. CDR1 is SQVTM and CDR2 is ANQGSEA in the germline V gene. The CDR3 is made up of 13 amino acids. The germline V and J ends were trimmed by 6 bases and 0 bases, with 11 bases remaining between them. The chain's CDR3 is CSVHHSTNYGYTF. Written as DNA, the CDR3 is TGCAGCGTCCATCACAGTACTAACTATGGCTACACCTTC.

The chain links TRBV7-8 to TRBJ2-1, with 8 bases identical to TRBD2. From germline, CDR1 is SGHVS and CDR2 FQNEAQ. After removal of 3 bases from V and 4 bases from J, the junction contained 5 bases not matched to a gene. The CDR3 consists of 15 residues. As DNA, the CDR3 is TGTGCCAGCAGCTTCAGCGGGGGCCGTTACAATGAGCAGTTCTTC. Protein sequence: CASSFSGGRYNEQFF. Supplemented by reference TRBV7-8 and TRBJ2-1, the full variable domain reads GAGVSQSPRYKVAKRGQDVALRCDPISGHVSLFWYQQALGQGPEFLTYFQNEAQLDKSGLPSDRFFAERPEGSVSTLKIQRTQQEDSAVYLCASSFSGGRYNEQFFGPGTRLTVL.

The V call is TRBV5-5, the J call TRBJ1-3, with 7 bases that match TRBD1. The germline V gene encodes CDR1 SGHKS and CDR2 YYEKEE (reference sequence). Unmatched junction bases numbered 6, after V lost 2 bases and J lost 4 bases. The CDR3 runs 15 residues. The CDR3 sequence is CASSLQGRSGNTIYF. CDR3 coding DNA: TGTGCCAGCAGCTTACAGGGGAGGTCAGGAAACACCATATATTTT.

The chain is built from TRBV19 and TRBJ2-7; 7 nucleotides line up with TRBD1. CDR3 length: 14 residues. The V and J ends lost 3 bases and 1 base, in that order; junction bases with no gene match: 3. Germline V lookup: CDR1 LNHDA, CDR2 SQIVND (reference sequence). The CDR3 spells CASSMGDRSYEQYF. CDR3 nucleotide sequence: TGTGCCAGTAGTATGGGGGACAGATCCTACGAGCAGTACTTC.

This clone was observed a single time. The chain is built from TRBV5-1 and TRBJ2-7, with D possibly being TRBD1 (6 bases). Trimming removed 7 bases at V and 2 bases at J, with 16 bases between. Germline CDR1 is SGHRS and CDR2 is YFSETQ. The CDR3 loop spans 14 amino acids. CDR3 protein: CASRDPGQPYEQYF. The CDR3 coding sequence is TGCGCCAGCCGAGATCCGGGACAACCCTACGAGCAGTACTTC.

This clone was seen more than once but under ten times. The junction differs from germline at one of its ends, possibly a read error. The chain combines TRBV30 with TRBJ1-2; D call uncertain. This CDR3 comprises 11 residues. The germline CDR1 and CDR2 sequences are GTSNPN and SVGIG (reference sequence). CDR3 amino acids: CAWSRQELPVF. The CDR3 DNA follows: TGTGCCTGGAGTCGACAAGAGTTACCAGTATTC. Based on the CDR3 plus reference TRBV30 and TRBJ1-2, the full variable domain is SQTIHQWPATLVQPVGSPLSLECTVEGTSNPNLYWYRQAAGRGLQLLFYSVGIGQISSEVPQNLSASRPQDRQFILSSKKLLLSDSGFYLCAWSRQELPVFGSGTRLTVV.

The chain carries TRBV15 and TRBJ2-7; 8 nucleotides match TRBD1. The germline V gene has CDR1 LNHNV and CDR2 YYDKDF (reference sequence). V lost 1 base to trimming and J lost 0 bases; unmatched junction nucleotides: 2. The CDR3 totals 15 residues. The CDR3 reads CATSRGTGTSYEQYF. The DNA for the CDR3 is TGTGCCACCAGCAGAGGGACAGGGACCTCCTACGAGCAGTACTTC.

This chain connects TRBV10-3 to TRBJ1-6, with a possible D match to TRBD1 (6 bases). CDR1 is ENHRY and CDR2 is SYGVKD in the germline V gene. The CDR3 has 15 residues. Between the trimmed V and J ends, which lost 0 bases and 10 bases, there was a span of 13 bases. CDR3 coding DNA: TGTGCCATCAGTGAGTCGGGCTACAGGGACTCACCCCTCCACTTT. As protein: CAISESGYRDSPLHF.

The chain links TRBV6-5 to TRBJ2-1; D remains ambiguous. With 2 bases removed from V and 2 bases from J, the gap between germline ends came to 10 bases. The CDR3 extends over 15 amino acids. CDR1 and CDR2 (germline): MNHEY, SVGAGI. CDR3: CASSYADVAYNEQFF. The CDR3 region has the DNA TGTGCCAGCAGTTACGCGGACGTGGCCTACAATGAGCAGTTCTTC.

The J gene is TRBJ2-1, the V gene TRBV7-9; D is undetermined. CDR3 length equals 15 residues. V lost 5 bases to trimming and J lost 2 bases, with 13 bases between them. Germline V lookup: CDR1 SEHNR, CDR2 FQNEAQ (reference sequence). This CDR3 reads CASSERVGTYNEQFF. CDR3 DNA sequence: TGTGCCAGCAGCGAACGAGTGGGGACCTACAATGAGCAGTTCTTC.

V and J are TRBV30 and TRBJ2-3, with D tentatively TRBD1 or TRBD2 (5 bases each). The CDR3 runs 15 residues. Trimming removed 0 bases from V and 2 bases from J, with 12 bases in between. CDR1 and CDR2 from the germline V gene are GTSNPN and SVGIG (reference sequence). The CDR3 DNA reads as TGTGCCTGGAGTGTGGGGCGGGCCTACACAGATACGCAGTATTTT. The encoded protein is CAWSVGRAYTDTQYF.